The rows below give T cell receptor beta chains drawn from one sample of a study of blood T cell repertoires in COVID-19. Profiled with immunoSEQ multiplex PCR; TCRdb holds only in-frame clones, not every one. Of approximately 11,000 clones listed, roughly 82% were seen once; the top ten hold 3% to 4.5%. The specimen sequenced was peripheral blood. These receptors were obtained from a woman in her sixties with acute or convalescent COVID-19. The CDR3 runs from the conserved cysteine through the conserved F or W. Each record gives: V gene, D gene, clone size, J gene, CDR3 DNA, CDR3 protein. The D gene is left open where the match is weak. Size is omitted from some rows. Given values are once, few, many or a class for expanded clones.

TRBV9,TRBD2,few,TRBJ2-2,TGTGCCAGCAGCCCTCGGACTAGAGCTGGCGGGGAGCTGTTTTTT,CASSPRTRAGGELFF
TRBV7-2,TRBD2,once,TRBJ2-3,TGTGCCAGCAGCTTCGGGACTAGCGGGGGGGTAGATACGCAGTATTTT,CASSFGTSGGVDTQYF
TRBV11-3,TRBD1,few,TRBJ1-6,TGTGCCAGCAGCTTAAGTTTACGACAGGGATATAATTCACCCCTCCACTTT,CASSLSLRQGYNSPLHF
TRBV3-1/TRBV3-2,NA,NA,TRBJ2-7,TGTGCCAGCAGCCTCCGACAGTCCCTCTACGAGCAGTACTTC,CASSLRQSLYEQYF
TRBV5-6,NA,NA,TRBJ1-2,TGTGCCAGCAGCCGGGTTCGAGGGTTCTATGGCTACACCTTC,CASSRVRGFYGYTF
TRBV9,NA,NA,TRBJ2-7,TGTGCCAGCAGCGTGAGCCTAGGGGCCTACGAGCAGTACTTC,CASSVSLGAYEQYF
TRBV5-1,TRBD2,once,TRBJ2-1,TGCGCCAGCAGCCCACGACTAGCGGGGGGCTCCTACAATGAGCAGTTCTTC,CASSPRLAGGSYNEQFF
TRBV9,NA,NA,TRBJ1-2,TGTGCCAGCAGCCCGACGACAGCCGACTATGGCTACACCTTC,CASSPTTADYGYTF
TRBV5-1,TRBD1,NA,TRBJ2-3,TGCGCCAGCAGCTCACAGGGGGCGGTGGATACGCAGTATTTT,CASSSQGAVDTQYF
TRBV20-1,TRBD2,few,TRBJ2-1,TGCAGTGCTAGTAGCGGGGCCCCCTACAATGAGCAGTTCTTC,CSASSGAPYNEQFF
TRBV10-3,TRBD1,NA,TRBJ2-7,TGTGCCATCAGGGGGACAGTCTCCTACGAGCAGTACTTC,CAIRGTVSYEQYF
TRBV11-2,TRBD2,NA,TRBJ2-3,TGTGCCAGCAGCATTAATCTCGCGGGGGGTGGCACAGATACGCAGTATTTT,CASSINLAGGGTDTQYF
TRBV7-9,NA,few,TRBJ2-1,TGTGCCAGCAGCCGATCATTAGCAGCCGATGAGCAGTTCTTC,CASSRSLAADEQFF
TRBV5-1,NA,NA,TRBJ2-3,TGCGCCAGCAGCCTCGGGACTTCCACAGATACGCAGTATTTT,CASSLGTSTDTQYF
TRBV29-1,NA,NA,TRBJ2-1,TGCAGCGTTCAAAGGCCAGGGGGGAACAATGAGCAGTTCTTC,CSVQRPGGNNEQFF
TRBV9,TRBD1,NA,TRBJ1-5,TGTGCCAGCAGCGTGGGACAGGGCGATCAGCCCCAGCATTTT,CASSVGQGDQPQHF
TRBV29-1,TRBD1,NA,TRBJ2-5,TGCAGCGGAAGACAGGGGGCTCAAGAGACCCAGTACTTC,CSGRQGAQETQYF
TRBV6-1,TRBD1,few,TRBJ1-5,TGTGCCAGCAGTGAAGGACAGGGAGGTTGGCATCAGCCCCAGCATTTT,CASSEGQGGWHQPQHF
TRBV15,TRBD1,NA,TRBJ2-7,TGTGCCACCAGCAGAGTTCGCTCAGGGGGCTACGAGCAGTACTTC,CATSRVRSGGYEQYF
TRBV6-4,NA,NA,TRBJ2-3,TGTGCCTCCCGCCAGCCGGGAGCAGAAACAGATACGCAGTATTTT,CASRQPGAETDTQYF
TRBV7-3,TRBD1,NA,TRBJ2-2,TGTGCCAGCAGCCCGACAGGGTTGAACACCGGGGAGCTGTTTTTT,CASSPTGLNTGELFF
TRBV28,TRBD1,once,TRBJ2-1,TGTGCCAGCAGTTCCGGGACAGGGTGGGACAATGAGCAGTTCTTC,CASSSGTGWDNEQFF
TRBV10-2,TRBD1,NA,TRBJ2-1,TGCGCCACCATCGGGTGGCAGGGACAGGTAGACAATGAGCAGTTCTTC,CATIGWQGQVDNEQFF
TRBV27,TRBD1,NA,TRBJ2-3,TGTGCCAGCAGACGGTCCGGGACAGACACAGATACGCAGTATTTT,CASRRSGTDTDTQYF
TRBV5-4,NA,few,TRBJ1-2,TGTGCCAGCAGCTGGGACATGAACTATGGCTACACCTTC,CASSWDMNYGYTF
TRBV15,NA,NA,TRBJ1-2,TGTGCCACCAGCAGAGATAACAGGGTACACTATGGCTACACCTTC,CATSRDNRVHYGYTF
TRBV14,TRBD1,once,TRBJ2-5,TGTGCCAGCAGCCAAGGCAGGGGGTCGACCCAGTACTTC,CASSQGRGSTQYF
TRBV9,NA,few,TRBJ2-2,TGTGCCAGCAGCGTAGGAGGGGGGGCAGGCACCGGGGAGCTGTTTTTT,CASSVGGGAGTGELFF
TRBV18,TRBD1,NA,TRBJ2-2,TGTGCCAGCTCACCCGGACAGGGTGGAACCGGGGAGCTGTTTTTT,CASSPGQGGTGELFF
TRBV19,TRBD2,NA,TRBJ2-5,TGTGCCAGTAGGAGCGGTGGAGCGGGGGGCGAGACCCAGTACTTC,CASRSGGAGGETQYF
TRBV20-1,NA,NA,TRBJ1-2,TGCAGTGCTAAGGAGGGAAGCGGCTACACCTTC,CSAKEGSGYTF
TRBV7-8,NA,NA,TRBJ2-1,TGTGCCAGCAGCCCTGACAATGAGCAGTTCTTC,CASSPDNEQFF
TRBV12-3/TRBV12-4,NA,NA,TRBJ2-1,TGTGCCAGCAGCATTAACTTCAATGAGCAGTTCTTC,CASSINFNEQFF
TRBV4-1,TRBD2,NA,TRBJ2-7,TGCGCCAGCAGCCAAGATCCATATAGCGGGGCGACCTACGAGCAGTACTTC,CASSQDPYSGATYEQYF
TRBV20-1,TRBD2,NA,TRBJ2-5,TGCAGTGCTAGTCGGGCTAGCGGGGTAGAGACCCAGTACTTC,CSASRASGVETQYF
TRBV18,NA,NA,TRBJ2-4,TGTGCCAGCTCACCCGGAACGACAGGCAGAGCCAAAAACATTCAGTACTTC,CASSPGTTGRAKNIQYF
TRBV25-1,TRBD1,once,TRBJ1-2,TGTGCCAGCAGTGGGAAGACAGGGCTAGTTAACTATGGCTACACCTTC,CASSGKTGLVNYGYTF
TRBV3-1/TRBV3-2,TRBD2,NA,TRBJ2-7,TGTGCCAGCAGCTTTACAGCGGGGGTTTTGGGAGAGCAGTACTTC,CASSFTAGVLGEQYF
TRBV6-6,TRBD1,NA,TRBJ1-2,TGTGCCAGCAGATACGGGACAGAATATCGCGGCTACACCTTC,CASRYGTEYRGYTF
TRBV28,NA,NA,TRBJ1-1,TGTGCCAGCAGTTCAGTGAACACTGAAGCTTTCTTT,CASSSVNTEAFF
TRBV10-3,NA,few,TRBJ1-1,TGTGCCATCAGTGGACACAGGGTTCTCGGCACTGAAGCTTTCTTT,CAISGHRVLGTEAFF
TRBV2,TRBD2,once,TRBJ2-7,TGTGCCAGCAGTGAAACCCGGGCTAGCGGATCCTACGAGCAGTACTTC,CASSETRASGSYEQYF
TRBV3-1/TRBV3-2,NA,NA,TRBJ2-1,TGTGCCAGCAGCCAAGATCTCGCGGCCGATGAGCAGTTCTTC,CASSQDLAADEQFF
TRBV30,NA,NA,TRBJ1-1,TGTGCCTGGAGTGTACGGGGCACTGAAGCTTTCTTT,CAWSVRGTEAFF
TRBV15,NA,NA,TRBJ1-1,TGTGCCACCAGCAGAATCGAGGGGGATACTGAAGCTTTCTTT,CATSRIEGDTEAFF
TRBV5-1,NA,NA,TRBJ2-3,TGCGCCAGCAGTGAAACGGGGGAGACGAAACCTAGCACAGATACGCAGTATTTT,CASSETGETKPSTDTQYF
TRBV20-1,NA,NA,TRBJ1-1,TGCAGTGCTAGTTTGTCGACAGCAAACACTGAAGCTTTCTTT,CSASLSTANTEAFF
TRBV10-3,TRBD1,once,TRBJ1-2,TGTGCCATCAGTGTAGGGACAGGGATCTTTGGCTACACCTTC,CAISVGTGIFGYTF
TRBV30,TRBD2,NA,TRBJ2-1,TGTGCCTGGAGAAGTACTAGCGGGAACAATGAGCAGTTCTTC,CAWRSTSGNNEQFF
TRBV7-8,NA,NA,TRBJ1-1,TGTGCCAGCAGCTTAACACAGGGGAACACTGAAGCTTTCTTT,CASSLTQGNTEAFF
TRBV7-8,TRBD2,NA,TRBJ2-5,TGTGCCAGCAGCCGCGGGGGCCAAGAGACCCAGTACTTC,CASSRGGQETQYF
TRBV10-2,NA,NA,TRBJ2-3,TGCGCCAGCAGTGAATCGTTTGGGGGGACAGATACGCAGTATTTT,CASSESFGGTDTQYF
TRBV28,TRBD1,NA,TRBJ1-2,TGTGCCAGCACCCAACCTACGACAGGGCATTTGAGCACCTTC,CASTQPTTGHLSTF
TRBV6-6,NA,NA,TRBJ1-6,TGTGCCAGCATCCCACAAGAGGGTTCACCCCTCCACTTT,CASIPQEGSPLHF
TRBV18,TRBD1,NA,TRBJ1-5,TGTGCCAGCTCACTGTATGGGGGACAGGGGATTGCGGGCAATCAGCCCCAGCATTTT,CASSLYGGQGIAGNQPQHF
TRBV6-5,NA,few,TRBJ1-6,TGTGCCAGCACCCGGGGGGAAAATTCACCCCTCCACTTT,CASTRGENSPLHF